This T cell receptor (beta chain) was sequenced during a study of blood T cell repertoires in COVID-19. In its sample, this clone was seen a few times. Profiled with immunoSEQ multiplex PCR; TCRdb holds only in-frame clones, not every one. This sample has just over 150,000 clones, with 82% found just once. Germline CDR1 SGHRS, CDR2 YFSETQ. The CDR3 length is 12 residues. The ends were cut back, 6 bases at V and 2 bases at J, with 7 bases in the middle. This chain joins TRBV5-1 and TRBJ2-3, with D possibly TRBD2 on 6 matching bases. The source is a middle-aged woman with COVID-19, enrolled during active disease. Source material: peripheral blood. As DNA, the CDR3 is TGCGCCAGCACTAGCGTCACAGATACGCAGTATTTT. This translates into CASTSVTDTQYF.